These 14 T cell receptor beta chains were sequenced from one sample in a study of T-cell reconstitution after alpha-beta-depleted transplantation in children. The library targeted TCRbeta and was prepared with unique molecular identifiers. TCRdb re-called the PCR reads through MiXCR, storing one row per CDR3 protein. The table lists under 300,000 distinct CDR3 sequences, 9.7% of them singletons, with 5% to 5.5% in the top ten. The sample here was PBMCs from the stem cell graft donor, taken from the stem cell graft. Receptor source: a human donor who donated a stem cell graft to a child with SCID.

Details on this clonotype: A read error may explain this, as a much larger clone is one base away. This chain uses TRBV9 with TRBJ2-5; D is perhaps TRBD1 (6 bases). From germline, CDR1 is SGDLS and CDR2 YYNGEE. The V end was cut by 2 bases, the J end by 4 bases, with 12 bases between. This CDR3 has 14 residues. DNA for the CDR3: TGTGCCAGCAGCGTTCAGGGGAATCGAGAGACCCAGTACTTC. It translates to CASSVQGNRETQYF.

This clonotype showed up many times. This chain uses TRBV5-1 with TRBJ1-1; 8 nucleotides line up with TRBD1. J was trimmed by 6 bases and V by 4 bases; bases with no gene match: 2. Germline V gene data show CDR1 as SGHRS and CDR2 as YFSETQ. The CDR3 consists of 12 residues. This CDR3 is CASSVQGAEAFF. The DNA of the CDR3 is TGCGCCAGCAGCGTACAGGGGGCTGAAGCTTTCTTT.

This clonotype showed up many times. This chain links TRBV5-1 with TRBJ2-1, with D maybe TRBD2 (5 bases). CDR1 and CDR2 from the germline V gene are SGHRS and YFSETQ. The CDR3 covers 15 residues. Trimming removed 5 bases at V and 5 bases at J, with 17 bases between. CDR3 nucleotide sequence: TGCGCCAGCAGAAAAGTACCCGGGAACCACAATGAGCAGTTCTTC. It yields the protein CASRKVPGNHNEQFF.

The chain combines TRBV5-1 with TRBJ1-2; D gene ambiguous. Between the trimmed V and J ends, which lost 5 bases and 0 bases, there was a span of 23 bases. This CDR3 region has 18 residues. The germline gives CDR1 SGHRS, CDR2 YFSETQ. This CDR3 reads CASRREPKNPGANYGYTF. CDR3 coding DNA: TGCGCCAGCAGGAGGGAGCCAAAAAATCCCGGGGCTAACTATGGCTACACCTTC.

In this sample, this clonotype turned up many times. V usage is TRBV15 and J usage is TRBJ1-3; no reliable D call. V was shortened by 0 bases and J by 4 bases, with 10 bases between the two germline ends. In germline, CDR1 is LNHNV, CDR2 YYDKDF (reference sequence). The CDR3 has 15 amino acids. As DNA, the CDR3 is TGTGCCACCAGCAGAGATGGTAGCATCGGAAACACCATATATTTT. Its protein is CATSRDGSIGNTIYF. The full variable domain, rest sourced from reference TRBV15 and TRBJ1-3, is DAMVIQNPRYQVTQFGKPVTLSCSQTLNHNVMYWYQQKSSQAPKLLFHYYDKDFNNEADTPDNFQSRRPNTSFCFLDIRSPGLGDTAMYLCATSRDGSIGNTIYFGEGSWLTVV.

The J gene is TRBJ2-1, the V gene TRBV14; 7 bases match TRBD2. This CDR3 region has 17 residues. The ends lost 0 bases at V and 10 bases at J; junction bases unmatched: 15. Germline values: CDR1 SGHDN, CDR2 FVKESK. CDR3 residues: CASSQDWWATSAGEQFF. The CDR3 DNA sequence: TGTGCCAGCAGCCAAGATTGGTGGGCTACTAGCGCGGGGGAGCAGTTCTTC.

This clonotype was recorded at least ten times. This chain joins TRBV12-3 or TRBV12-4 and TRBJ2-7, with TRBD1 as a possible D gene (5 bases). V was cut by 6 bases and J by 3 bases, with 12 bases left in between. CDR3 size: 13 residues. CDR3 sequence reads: CASSVREDYEQYF. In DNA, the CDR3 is TGTGCCAGCAGCGTCAGGGAAGACTACGAGCAGTACTTC.

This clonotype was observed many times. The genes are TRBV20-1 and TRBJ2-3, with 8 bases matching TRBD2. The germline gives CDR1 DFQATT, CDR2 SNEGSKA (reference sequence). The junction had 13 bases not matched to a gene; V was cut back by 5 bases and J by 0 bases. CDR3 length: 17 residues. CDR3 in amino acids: CSASRASGLPSTDTQYF. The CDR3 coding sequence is TGCAGTGCTTCACGCGCTAGCGGGTTACCTAGCACAGATACGCAGTATTTT.

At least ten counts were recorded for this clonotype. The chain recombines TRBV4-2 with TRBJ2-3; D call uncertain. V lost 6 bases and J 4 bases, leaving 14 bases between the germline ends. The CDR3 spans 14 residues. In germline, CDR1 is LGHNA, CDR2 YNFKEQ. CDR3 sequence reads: CASSEYLPPDTQYF. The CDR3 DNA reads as TGTGCCAGCAGTGAATACCTCCCTCCAGATACGCAGTATTTT.

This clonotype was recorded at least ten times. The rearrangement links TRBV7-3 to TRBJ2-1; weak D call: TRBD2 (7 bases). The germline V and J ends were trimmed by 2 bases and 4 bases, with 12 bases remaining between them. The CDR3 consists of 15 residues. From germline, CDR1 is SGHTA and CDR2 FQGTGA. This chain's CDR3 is CASSLGGGNYNEQFF. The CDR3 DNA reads TGTGCCAGCAGCTTAGGGGGGGGCAATTACAATGAGCAGTTCTTC.

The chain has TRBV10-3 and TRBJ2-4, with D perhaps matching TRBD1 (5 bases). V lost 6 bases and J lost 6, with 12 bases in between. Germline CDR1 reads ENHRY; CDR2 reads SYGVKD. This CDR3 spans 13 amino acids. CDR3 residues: CAISDTQGNIQYF. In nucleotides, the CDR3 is TGTGCCATCAGCGACACCCAGGGAAACATTCAGTACTTC.

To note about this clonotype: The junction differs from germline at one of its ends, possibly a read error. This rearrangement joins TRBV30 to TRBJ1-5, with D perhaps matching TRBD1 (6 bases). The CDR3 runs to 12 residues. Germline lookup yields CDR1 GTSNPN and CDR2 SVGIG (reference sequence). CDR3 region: CAWTTGNQPHHF. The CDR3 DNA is TGTGCCTGGACGACAGGTAATCAGCCCCACCATTTT.

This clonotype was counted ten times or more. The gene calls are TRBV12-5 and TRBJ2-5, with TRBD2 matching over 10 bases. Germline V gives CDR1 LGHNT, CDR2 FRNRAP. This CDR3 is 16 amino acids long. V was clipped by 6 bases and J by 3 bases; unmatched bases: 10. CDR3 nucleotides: TGTGCTAGTGGACCTGGGACTAGCGTTCCAGAAGAGACCCAGTACTTC. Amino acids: CASGPGTSVPEETQYF.

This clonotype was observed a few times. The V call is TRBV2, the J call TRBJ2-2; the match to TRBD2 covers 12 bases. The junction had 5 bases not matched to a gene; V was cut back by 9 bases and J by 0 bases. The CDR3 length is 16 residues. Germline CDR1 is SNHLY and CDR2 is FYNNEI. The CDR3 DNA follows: TGTGCCAGGTCACTAGCGGGGGGCACGAACACCGGGGAGCTGTTTTTT. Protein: CARSLAGGTNTGELFF.